This T cell receptor beta chain was obtained from a study of blood T cell repertoires in COVID-19 (dated by TCRdb to between 2020 and 2021). Background on the whole study: The collaborator samples originated in the United States, Italy and Spain and spanned the acute and convalescent phases of COVID-19. The material from the prospective study consisted of cDNA or gDNA derived from T cells, B-cell-depleted T cells, or PBMCs. The dataset comprised deeply sampled blood TCRbeta repertoires from subjects exposed to, actively infected with, or recovered from COVID-19. A freely available public database, intended as a resource for researchers studying the immune response to SARS-CoV-2, is where the repertoires were released. Samples came from the ongoing ImmuneRACE study (first 160 participants) plus 1,254 subjects from 6 global collaborators. Nearly every sample came with metadata listing a de-identified subject ID, COVID-19 status, age in years and sex. Where HLA class I and class II types were available, the types were taken from metadata supplied by the sample provider, not from assay-based typing. Overall results and qualifications from the work: How much clinical and demographic metadata was included differed by source and by participant, and the metadata was provided uncurated.

From its cysteine to its phenylalanine, the CDR3 spans 13 amino acids. Only the CDR3 region is kept as DNA, spanning 39 bases read in frame from base 1. V is pared back by 5 bases and J by 7 bases, with 9 bases lying between the germline termini. Via the germline V gene, CDR1 is SGHAT and CDR2 FQNNGV. Points on this clone: What this receptor recognizes is not known. Base quality data are lacking; no much larger clone is found one base away.

Collaborating institutions collected whole blood in K2EDTA tubes following their own protocols. For TCRbeta analysis, collaborators shipped samples as frozen whole blood, isolated PBMCs, or DNA extracted from either of those sample types. TCRbeta CDR3 regions were amplified from genomic DNA using the immunoSEQ Assay, a bias-controlled multiplex PCR. From the authors' description of their analysis: The number of nucleated cells in each sample was estimated by amplification of reference gene primers within the assay. To quantify the absolute abundance of each unique TCRbeta CDR3 rearrangement, sequence reads were collapsed and filtered. Productive Simpson clonality was computed per sample as the square root of Simpson's diversity index over productive rearrangements. TCRdb re-hosts the immuneACCESS table, in-frame sequences only. Its copies lack some clones; in the studies checked, an unresolved V gene accounts for under half of them, and the cause for the rest is not known. Clonal size and the V and J genes are those of that table, whereas D and trimming came from the DNA. This sample comprises 190,000 or so clones, around 84% of them detected only once. The top ten clonotypes cover around 3% of the sample.

Material for sequencing was peripheral blood. This clonotype was sampled from a man aged 35-49 years with active or convalescent COVID-19. The chain employs TRBV11-2 and TRBJ1-6; the D gene is not confidently resolved. The CDR3 region reads CASSPGRNSPLHF. In nucleotides, the sequence is TGTGCCAGCAGCCCTGGCAGGAATTCACCCCTCCACTTT.